The source of this T cell receptor (beta chain) is a study of vaccination and CD4 T cells after COVID-19. The wider study: The convalescent population consisted of six males and four females, two of whom were of Hispanic ethnicity.

In this sample, this clonotype turned up a few times. What it binds is not known. Treatment indicated: approximately 10-day PBMC culture with coronavirus spike peptide pools or control peptides (ViraFEST assay). The study sequenced cultured CD4+ T cell DNA using the Oncomine TCR Beta short-read assay. Each CDR3 protein gets one entry after TCRdb re-called the PCR reads with MiXCR. The sample lists around 18,000 distinct CDR3 sequences, 55% to 70% seen once, with roughly 9.7% in the top ten. The receptor was isolated from a human donor who had recovered from COVID-19. This sample comprised CD4+ T cells from blood, cultured in vitro, obtained after SARS-CoV-2 vaccination.

CDR3 amino acids: CASRGTAPRGYTF. The CDR3 bases are TGTGCCAGCAGGGGGACAGCCCCACGCGGCTACACCTTC. This sequence joins TRBV6-1 and TRBJ1-2; 7 bases match TRBD1. Germline V gene lookup returns CDR1 MNHNS and CDR2 SASEGT. This CDR3 has 13 residues. V lost 6 bases, J lost 8 bases, and 9 bases stayed unmatched.